A selection of T cell receptor beta chains follows, all from one sample in a study of T cells after yellow fever vaccination. From the 5' RACE reads, TCRdb called clonotypes with MiXCR, one entry per CDR3 protein. The sample carries a few hundred thousand distinct CDR3 sequences, roughly 4.3% recorded once. The material sequenced was PBMCs, taken 5 days after the yellow fever booster vaccination. These receptors originate from a man between 18 and 29 years old who received the YFV17D yellow fever vaccine. Each CDR3 is given without its conserved first and last residue. The D gene is left open where the match is weak.

cdr3_aa	d_call	v_call	j_call
ASGLSISYNEQF	-	TRBV6-2/TRBV6-3	TRBJ2-1
ASSLSVGGISGYT	-	TRBV12-3/TRBV12-4	TRBJ1-2
ASSPGQGFSGEQY	TRBD1	TRBV5-1	TRBJ2-7
ASSVGQGAKNIQY	TRBD1	TRBV9	TRBJ2-4
AWAMKGSYNSPLH	-	TRBV5-4	TRBJ1-6
ASSLDRHNQPQH	TRBD1	TRBV11-2	TRBJ1-5
ASSRDSNQPQH	-	TRBV18	TRBJ1-5
ASGGIYGYT	-	TRBV7-9	TRBJ1-2
ASGSGALETQY	-	TRBV28	TRBJ2-5
ASSFMPGSANTIY	-	TRBV13	TRBJ1-3
ASSYPPGGRGEQY	-	TRBV6-6	TRBJ2-7
ASSPGQGDSNQPQH	TRBD1	TRBV18	TRBJ1-5
ASSTQGSTNTEAF	-	TRBV11-2	TRBJ1-1